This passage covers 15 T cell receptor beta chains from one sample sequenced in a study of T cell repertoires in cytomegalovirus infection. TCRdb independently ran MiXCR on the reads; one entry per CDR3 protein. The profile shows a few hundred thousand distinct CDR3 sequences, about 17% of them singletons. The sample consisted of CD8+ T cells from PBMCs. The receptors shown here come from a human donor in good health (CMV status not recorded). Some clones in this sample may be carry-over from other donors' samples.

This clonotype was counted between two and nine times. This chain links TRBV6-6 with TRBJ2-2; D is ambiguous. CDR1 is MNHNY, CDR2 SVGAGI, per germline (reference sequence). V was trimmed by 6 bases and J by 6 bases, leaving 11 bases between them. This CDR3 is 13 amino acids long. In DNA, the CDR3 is TGTGCCAGCAGCCCGGTATCCCCCGGGGAGCTGTTTTTT. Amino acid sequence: CASSPVSPGELFF.

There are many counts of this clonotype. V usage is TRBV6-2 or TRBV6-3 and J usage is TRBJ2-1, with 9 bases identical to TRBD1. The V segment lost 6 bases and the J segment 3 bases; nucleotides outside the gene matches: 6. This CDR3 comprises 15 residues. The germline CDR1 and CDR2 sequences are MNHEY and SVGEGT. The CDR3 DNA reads TGTGCCAGCAGCCGGGGACAGGGTTTCTACAATGAGCAGTTCTTC. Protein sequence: CASSRGQGFYNEQFF.

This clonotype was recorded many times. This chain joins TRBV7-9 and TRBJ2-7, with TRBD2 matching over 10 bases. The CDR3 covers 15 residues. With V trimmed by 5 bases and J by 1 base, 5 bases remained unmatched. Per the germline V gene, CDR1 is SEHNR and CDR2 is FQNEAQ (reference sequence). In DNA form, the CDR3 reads TGTGCCAGCAGCCCAGCGGGGGGGCGATCCTACGAGCAGTACTTC. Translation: CASSPAGGRSYEQYF.

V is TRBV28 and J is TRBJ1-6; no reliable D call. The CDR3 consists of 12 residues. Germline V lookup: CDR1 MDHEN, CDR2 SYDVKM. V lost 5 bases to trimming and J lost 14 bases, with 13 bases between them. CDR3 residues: CASSPPLLSLHF. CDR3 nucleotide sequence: TGTGCCAGCAGTCCCCCGCTCTTGTCCCTCCACTTT.

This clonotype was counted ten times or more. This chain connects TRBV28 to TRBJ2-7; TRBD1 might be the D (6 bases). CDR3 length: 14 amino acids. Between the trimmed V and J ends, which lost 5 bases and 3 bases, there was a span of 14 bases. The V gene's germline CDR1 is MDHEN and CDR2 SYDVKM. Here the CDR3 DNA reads TGTGCCAGCAGTCCGCCTAGCAGGGGCTACGAGCAGTACTTC. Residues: CASSPPSRGYEQYF.

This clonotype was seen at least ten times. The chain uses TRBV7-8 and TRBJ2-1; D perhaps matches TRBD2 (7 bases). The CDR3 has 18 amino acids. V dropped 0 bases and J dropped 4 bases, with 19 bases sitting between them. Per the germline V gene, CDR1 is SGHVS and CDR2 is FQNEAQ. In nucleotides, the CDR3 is TGTGCCAGCAGCTTAGCTCACCCTGGGCGGGGGACATACAATGAGCAGTTCTTC. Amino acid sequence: CASSLAHPGRGTYNEQFF.

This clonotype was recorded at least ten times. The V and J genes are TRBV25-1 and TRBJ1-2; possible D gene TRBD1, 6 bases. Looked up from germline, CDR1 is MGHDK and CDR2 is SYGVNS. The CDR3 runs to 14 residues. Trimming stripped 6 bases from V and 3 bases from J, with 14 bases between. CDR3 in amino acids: CASRGGGADYGYTF. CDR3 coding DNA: TGTGCCAGCAGAGGGGGAGGAGCGGACTATGGCTACACCTTC.

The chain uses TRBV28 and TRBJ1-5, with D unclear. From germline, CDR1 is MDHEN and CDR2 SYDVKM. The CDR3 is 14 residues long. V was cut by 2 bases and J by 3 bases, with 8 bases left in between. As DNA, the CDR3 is TGTGCCAGCAGTTTAGCGGGGAACAATCAGCCCCAGCATTTT. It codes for CASSLAGNNQPQHF.

The chain's CDR3 is CASSEFFPGEVVPLGAGLDGYTF. The DNA for the CDR3 is TGTGCCAGCAGTGAATTCTTCCCGGGGGAAGTAGTCCCGTTGGGCGCGGGCTTGGATGGCTACACCTTC. The V call is TRBV25-1, the J call TRBJ1-2; a possible D gene is TRBD1 (5 bases). The germline V and J ends were trimmed by 1 base and 6 bases, with 39 bases remaining between them. This CDR3 contains 23 residues. CDR1 and CDR2 (germline): MGHDK, SYGVNS.

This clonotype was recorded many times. As DNA, the CDR3 is TGTGCCAGCAGCTTAGGGCGGTACAATCAGCCCCAGCATTTT. Translated: CASSLGRYNQPQHF. The chain carries TRBV7-6 and TRBJ1-5; D unresolved. Germline V gives CDR1 SGHVS, CDR2 FNYEAQ. The CDR3 is 14 residues long. V was clipped by 1 base and J by 3 bases, with 7 bases between them.

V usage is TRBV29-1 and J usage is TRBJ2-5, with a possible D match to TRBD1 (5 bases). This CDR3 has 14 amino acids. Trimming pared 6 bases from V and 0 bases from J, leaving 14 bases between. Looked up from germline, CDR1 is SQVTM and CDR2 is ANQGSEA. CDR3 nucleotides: TGCAGCGTCGCGACCCAGACAGACCAAGAGACCCAGTACTTC. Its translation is CSVATQTDQETQYF.

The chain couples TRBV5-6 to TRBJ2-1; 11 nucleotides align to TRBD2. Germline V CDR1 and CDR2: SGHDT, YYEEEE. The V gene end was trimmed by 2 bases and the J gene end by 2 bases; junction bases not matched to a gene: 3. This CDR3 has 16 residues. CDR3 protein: CASSLLAGEAYNEQFF. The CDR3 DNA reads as TGTGCCAGCAGCTTACTAGCGGGGGAGGCCTACAATGAGCAGTTCTTC.

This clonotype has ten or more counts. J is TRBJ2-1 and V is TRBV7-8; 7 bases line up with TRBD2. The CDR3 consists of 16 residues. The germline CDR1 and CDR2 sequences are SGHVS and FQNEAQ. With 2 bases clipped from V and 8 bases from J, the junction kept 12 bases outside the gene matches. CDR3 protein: CASSLIAGELWDEQFF. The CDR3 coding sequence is TGTGCCAGCAGCTTAATAGCGGGTGAGCTTTGGGATGAGCAGTTCTTC.

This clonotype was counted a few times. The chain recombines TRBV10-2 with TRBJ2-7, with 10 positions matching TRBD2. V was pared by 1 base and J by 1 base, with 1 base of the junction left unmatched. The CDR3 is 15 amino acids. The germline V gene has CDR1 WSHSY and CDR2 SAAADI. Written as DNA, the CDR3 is TGCGCCAGCAGTGAGTTAGCGGGGGGATCCTACGAGCAGTACTTC. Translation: CASSELAGGSYEQYF.

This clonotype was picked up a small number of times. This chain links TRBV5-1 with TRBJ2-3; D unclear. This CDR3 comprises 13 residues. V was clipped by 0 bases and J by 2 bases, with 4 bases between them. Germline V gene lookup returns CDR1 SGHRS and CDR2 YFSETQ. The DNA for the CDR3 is TGCGCCAGCAGCTTGGCGGACACAGATACGCAGTATTTT. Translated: CASSLADTDTQYF. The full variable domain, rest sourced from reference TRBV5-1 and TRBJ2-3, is KAGVTQTPRYLIKTRGQQVTLSCSPISGHRSVSWYQQTPGQGLQFLFEYFSETQRNKGNFPGRFSGRQFSNSRSEMNVSTLELGDSALYLCASSLADTDTQYFGPGTRLTVL.